This entry concerns a single T cell receptor beta chain. The CDR3 has 12 residues. V lost 0 bases, J lost 4 bases, and 4 bases lay in between. Looked up from germline, CDR1 is ENHRY and CDR2 is SYGVKD. The sample is drawn from a study of early T cells in non-severe SARS-CoV-2 infection. Across the study: Chains stayed unpaired after sequencing of bulk RNA from unsorted whole blood.

TCRdb fed the 5' RACE reads into MiXCR, producing one record per CDR3 protein. The sample has tens of thousands of distinct CDR3 sequences; about a tenth are singletons. The sequence derives from an adult who was a healthcare worker with PCR-confirmed SARS-CoV-2 infection or an uninfected control (not recorded which). The source was whole blood, collected at baseline. J is TRBJ2-7 and V is TRBV10-3; unclear D gene. CDR3 coding DNA: TGTGCCATCAGTGAGTCCATATACGAGCAGTACTTC. Its translation is CAISESIYEQYF.